One and the same sample provided the 7 T cell receptor beta chains below, sequenced in a study of T cells in Graves' hyperthyroidism and ophthalmopathy. Researchers amplified the TCR beta CDR3 regions from RNA transcripts. HTBI primers were the set used in a first-round RT-PCR of the TCR CDR3. TCRdb used MiXCR to reprocess the multiplex PCR reads, holding one entry per CDR3 protein. The top ten clones hold less than 35% of a sample with about 680,000 distinct CDR3 sequences, approximately 36% of them seen once. The specimen sequenced was blood. These receptor sequences come from a woman aged 40 to 50 with Graves' hyperthyroidism.

The chain employs TRBV19 and TRBJ1-1; D uncertain. V lost 3 bases and J lost 0, with 14 bases in between. The CDR3 runs to 16 residues. Looked up from germline, CDR1 is LNHDA and CDR2 is SQIVND (reference sequence). The CDR3 here is CASSMMATRMNTEAFF. The CDR3 coding sequence is TGTGCCAGTAGTATGATGGCCACCCGCATGAACACTGAAGCTTTCTTT.

The chain has TRBV18 and TRBJ2-7; TRBD2 might be the D (5 bases). Trimming removed 0 bases at V and 7 bases at J, with 13 bases between. In germline, CDR1 is KGHSH, CDR2 LQKENI. This CDR3 contains 14 residues. CDR3 sequence: CASSPPSGFREQYF. In DNA, the CDR3 is TGTGCCAGCTCACCACCATCGGGGTTTCGGGAGCAGTACTTC.

In DNA, the CDR3 is TGTGCCATCAGTGATAAGGAGGGACACCTCTCCTACGAGCAGTACTTC. The encoded protein is CAISDKEGHLSYEQYF. J is TRBJ2-7 and V is TRBV10-3; D tentatively fits TRBD1 or TRBD2 (6 bases each). The germline gives CDR1 ENHRY, CDR2 SYGVKD. The CDR3 runs to 16 residues. Trimming cost V 3 bases and J 0 bases, with 15 bases left between them.

This clonotype was seen just once. Written as DNA, the CDR3 is TGTGCCAGCAGCTTAACGCCCACAGGGCTTGAAGCTTTCTTT. Translated, it gives CASSLTPTGLEAFF. V usage is TRBV2 and J usage is TRBJ1-1; D is possibly TRBD1 (6 bases). Trimming removed 6 bases at V and 7 bases at J, with 18 bases between. The CDR3 consists of 14 residues. The germline CDR1 and CDR2 sequences are SNHLY and FYNNEI. The full variable domain, rest sourced from reference TRBV2 and TRBJ1-1, is EPEVTQTPSHQVTQMGQEVILRCVPISNHLYFYWYRQILGQKVEFLVSFYNNEISEKSEIFDDQFSVERPDGSNFTLKIRSTKLEDSAMYFCASSLTPTGLEAFFGQGTRLTVV.

To note about this clonotype: A read error may explain this, as a much larger clone is one base away. This chain links TRBV7-9 with TRBJ1-5; TRBD1 matches at 8 bases. The CDR3 contains 16 residues. In germline, CDR1 is SEHNR, CDR2 FQNEAQ (reference sequence). The CDR3 DNA reads TGTGCCAGCAGCTTAGAAGAGACAGGGGTGAAACAGCCCCCGCATTTT. As protein: CASSLEETGVKQPPHF.

The V and J genes are TRBV6-5 and TRBJ1-3; 8 nucleotides match TRBD1. Germline-derived CDR1 and CDR2 are MNHEY and SVGAGI. Trimming removed 4 bases from V and 5 bases from J; junction bases left unmatched: 10. CDR3 size: 16 residues. The CDR3 coding sequence is TGTGCCAGCAGTTTCCGGACAGGGATTCAGCGAAACACCATATATTTT. Translating gives CASSFRTGIQRNTIYF.

This clonotype was observed many times. The V gene is TRBV5-1, the J gene TRBJ1-2; D remains ambiguous. Trimming took off 6 bases at V and 4 bases at J, with 13 bases between the two ends. The germline CDR1 and CDR2 sequences are SGHRS and YFSETQ. There are 13 residues in the CDR3. CDR3 coding DNA: TGCGCCAGCACCCAGCGGTTGGGCTATGGCTACACCTTC. As protein: CASTQRLGYGYTF.